One and the same sample provided the 32 T cell receptor beta chains below, sequenced in a study of beta chain features in type 1 diabetes. Expressed TCRB transcripts were sequenced, since all the RNA that had been isolated was reverse transcribed. Here immunoSEQ multiplex PCR was the method, and the copy in TCRdb shows in-frame clones only, minus some. There are 300,000 to 350,000 clones in the sample; 14% occur only once, and 6.7% lies in the top ten. Sequencing was performed on central memory CD4+ T cells from blood. The receptors were gathered from a man in his thirties or forties in good health.

V usage is TRBV7-9 and J usage is TRBJ1-5; D not resolved. Germline V gene lookup returns CDR1 SEHNR and CDR2 FQNEAQ (reference sequence). This CDR3 spans 12 amino acids. V was pared by 8 bases and J by 4 bases, with 9 bases between. The CDR3 reads CASPGLNQPQHF. The CDR3 DNA follows: TGTGCCAGCCCCGGTCTGAATCAGCCCCAGCATTTT.

This clone was counted a few times. The chain joins TRBV4-1 to TRBJ2-1; 8 bases fit TRBD2. This CDR3 spans 18 amino acids. V lost 0 bases to trimming and J lost 6 bases; unmatched junction nucleotides: 13. Germline lookup yields CDR1 MGHRA and CDR2 YSYEKL. In DNA, the CDR3 is TGCGCCAGCAGCCAAGAGCTCCCTTCGGCGGGGGGCACCAATGAGCAGTTCTTC. It specifies CASSQELPSAGGTNEQFF.

The chain uses TRBV7-8 and TRBJ2-5; maybe TRBD1 (6 bases). The CDR3 totals 16 residues. From germline, CDR1 is SGHVS and CDR2 FQNEAQ. V was pared by 6 bases and J by 2 bases, with 19 bases between. CDR3 DNA: TGTGCCAGCAGTAGGGTTTCAGGGGCAGCACAAGAGACCCAGTACTTC. Protein sequence: CASSRVSGAAQETQYF.

The chain uses TRBV5-1 and TRBJ1-1; perhaps TRBD1 as D (5 bases). Germline V gene sequence: CDR1 SGHRS, CDR2 YFSETQ. This CDR3 is built from 17 residues. Trimming removed 0 bases from V and 0 bases from J, with 15 bases in between. The DNA for the CDR3 is TGCGCCAGCAGCTTGGTTGGGGGGAAAAGTATGAACACTGAAGCTTTCTTT. The encoded protein is CASSLVGGKSMNTEAFF.

J is TRBJ2-3 and V is TRBV23-1; a possible D gene is TRBD2 (5 bases). TRBV23-1 is recorded as an ORF, its role being uncertain. The CDR3 totals 19 residues. Trimming shortened V by 6 bases and J by 0 bases, and 25 bases separated the two germline ends. CDR3 nucleotides: TGCGCCAGCAGCCAAGTGGGCCACAGCGGCTATTCTAGCACAGATACGCAGTATTTT. Translating gives CASSQVGHSGYSSTDTQYF.

The chain couples TRBV19 to TRBJ1-2, with TRBD1 as a possible D gene (6 bases). Per germline, CDR1 LNHDA and CDR2 SQIVND (reference sequence). The CDR3 has 14 residues. V was shortened by 6 bases and J by 2 bases, with 13 bases between the two germline ends. The CDR3 coding sequence is TGTGCCAGTAGCCAGACAGGTACGAACTATGGCTACACCTTC. Translation gives CASSQTGTNYGYTF.

This clone was picked up a small number of times. Within the sample, other DNA sequences also encode this same CDR3. The chain recombines TRBV11-2 with TRBJ2-7, with D unclear. The germline CDR1 and CDR2 sequences are SGHAT and FQNNGV. This CDR3 contains 12 residues. Trimming took 0 bases from V and 4 from J, leaving 4 bases between them. The DNA of the CDR3 is TGTGCCAGCAGCTTAGATAGGTACGAGCAGTACTTC. Its protein is CASSLDRYEQYF.

This clone was counted only a few times. This chain's CDR3 is CASSLDRGREAFF. The CDR3 bases are TGTGCCAGCAGCTTGGACAGGGGGCGTGAAGCTTTCTTT. The genes are TRBV5-4 and TRBJ1-1, with 9 bases fitting TRBD1. Trimming took 0 bases from V and 7 from J; bases not matched to a gene: 1. CDR1 SGHNT and CDR2 YYREEE come from the germline V gene (reference sequence). CDR3 size: 13 residues.

In its sample, this clone was seen a few times. The chain is built from TRBV19 and TRBJ2-2; 7 positions agree with TRBD2. The germline CDR1 and CDR2 sequences are LNHDA and SQIVND (reference sequence). CDR3 length: 13 residues. Trimming took 1 base from V and 9 from J; bases not matched to a gene: 2. CDR3: CASSIGRERELFF. DNA for the CDR3: TGTGCCAGTAGTATAGGGCGGGAGAGGGAGCTGTTTTTT.

V usage is TRBV19 and J usage is TRBJ1-2, with TRBD1 as a possible D gene (6 bases). CDR3 length: 13 residues. Germline lookup yields CDR1 LNHDA and CDR2 SQIVND (reference sequence). The V and J ends lost 6 bases and 6 bases respectively, with 14 bases between them. As DNA, the CDR3 is TGTGCCAGTAGCACCACAGGGTGGGATGGCTACACCTTC. Translating gives CASSTTGWDGYTF.

The genes are TRBV11-2 and TRBJ2-1; D is possibly TRBD2 (6 bases). The CDR3 runs to 15 residues. The germline gives CDR1 SGHAT, CDR2 FQNNGV. V shed 3 bases and J shed 6 bases, with 15 bases lying between them. DNA for the CDR3: TGTGCCAGCAGCTTGGGACTGTCCGAACTCAATGAGCAGTTCTTC. It yields the protein CASSLGLSELNEQFF.

This clone occurred once. The chain carries TRBV6-6 and TRBJ1-1; D is perhaps TRBD1 (5 bases). Germline CDR1 is MNHNY and CDR2 is SVGAGI (reference sequence). V was pared by 6 bases and J by 1 base, with 6 bases between. The CDR3 length is 12 residues. In DNA, the CDR3 is TGTGCCAGCAGAAGGGGGAACACTGAAGCTTTCTTT. Encoded protein: CASRRGNTEAFF.

This clone was observed a few times. The chain couples TRBV21-1 to TRBJ2-7; TRBD2, the table's D call, was not compared with the DNA. TRBV21-1 is an annotated pseudogene. This CDR3 is built from 20 residues. The CDR3 DNA sequence: TGTGCCAGCAGCAAAGGGCGAAGGAGACTAGCGGGTTTTCCCCCCTACGAGCAGTACGTC. It is translated as CASSKGRRRLAGFPPYEQYV.

A few counts support this clone. The chain is built from TRBV12-5 and TRBJ1-6, with D unclear. Germline V lookup: CDR1 LGHNT, CDR2 FRNRAP. The CDR3 consists of 14 residues. Trimming took 1 base from V and 6 from J, leaving 7 bases between them. Here the CDR3 reads CASGLDTLNSPLHF. CDR3 DNA: TGTGCTAGTGGTTTGGACACTCTTAATTCACCCCTCCACTTT.

This clone was counted only a few times. The sample contains more than one DNA sequence encoding this CDR3. CDR3 sequence: CASSQDRREKLFF. CDR3 sequence (DNA): TGCGCCAGCAGCCAAGACCGGCGTGAAAAACTGTTTTTT. This chain joins TRBV4-3 and TRBJ1-4; D gene unclear. The length of the CDR3 is 13 residues. Between the trimmed V and J ends, which lost 0 bases and 7 bases, there was a span of 6 bases. Germline V gene lookup returns CDR1 LGHNA and CDR2 YSLEER.

The CDR3 loop reads CASSYGPQETQYF. The CDR3 nucleotides read TGCGCCAGCAGCTATGGTCCCCAAGAGACCCAGTACTTC. The J gene is TRBJ2-5, the V gene TRBV5-1; no firm D call. Germline-derived CDR1 and CDR2 are SGHRS and YFSETQ. This CDR3 comprises 13 residues. The V end was cut by 3 bases, the J end by 1 base, with 7 bases between.

V gene TRBV5-6 combines with J gene TRBJ2-3; D is unclear. This CDR3 spans 16 amino acids. CDR1 and CDR2 from the germline V gene are SGHDT and YYEEEE. The V and J ends lost 0 bases and 0 bases respectively, with 11 bases between them. In DNA, the CDR3 is TGTGCCAGCAGCTTGGCCTTTGCCGGGAGCACAGATACGCAGTATTTT. Translating gives CASSLAFAGSTDTQYF.

The chain is built from TRBV11-2 and TRBJ1-1; tentative D call: TRBD1 (5 bases). Trimming stripped 4 bases from V and 3 bases from J, with 15 bases between. CDR3 length equals 15 residues. Germline V gene lookup returns CDR1 SGHAT and CDR2 FQNNGV. The CDR3 DNA sequence: TGTGCCAGCAGCTGGGGGTGGAATGGGGACACTGAAGCTTTCTTT. Protein sequence: CASSWGWNGDTEAFF.

The chain is built from TRBV6-6 and TRBJ2-1, with 10 nucleotides matching TRBD2. Trimming took 5 bases from V and 0 from J; bases not matched to a gene: 1. Germline V lookup: CDR1 MNHNY, CDR2 SVGAGI (reference sequence). This CDR3 contains 15 residues. The CDR3 is CASSRTSGSYNEQFF. CDR3 DNA sequence: TGTGCCAGCAGTCGGACTAGCGGCTCCTACAATGAGCAGTTCTTC.

This clone was observed a few times. The chain is built from TRBV9 and TRBJ2-1, with TRBD2 identical over 7 bases. J was trimmed by 2 bases and V by 0 bases; bases with no gene match: 5. The germline V gene encodes CDR1 SGDLS and CDR2 YYNGEE. The CDR3 runs to 16 residues. CDR3 bases: TGTGCCAGCAGCGTAGAGGGCGGGGGACCCTACAATGAGCAGTTCTTC. Its protein is CASSVEGGGPYNEQFF. The whole variable domain, filled in from reference TRBV9 and TRBJ2-1, reads DSGVTQTPKHLITATGQRVTLRCSPRSGDLSVYWYQQSLDQGLQFLIQYYNGEERAKGNILERFSAQQFPDLHSELNLSSLELGDSALYFCASSVEGGGPYNEQFFGPGTRLTVL.

The chain employs TRBV9 and TRBJ1-1; D call uncertain. Trimming cost V 3 bases and J 3 bases, with 12 bases left between them. The germline V gene has CDR1 SGDLS and CDR2 YYNGEE. The CDR3 spans 14 residues. In DNA form, the CDR3 reads TGTGCCAGCAGCGCCCAATCCCGGGACACTGAAGCTTTCTTT. Encoded protein: CASSAQSRDTEAFF. The full variable domain, its missing parts supplied by reference TRBV9 and TRBJ1-1, is DSGVTQTPKHLITATGQRVTLRCSPRSGDLSVYWYQQSLDQGLQFLIQYYNGEERAKGNILERFSAQQFPDLHSELNLSSLELGDSALYFCASSAQSRDTEAFFGQGTRLTVV.

This clone was observed a few times. The DNA for the CDR3 is TGTGCCTGGTCCCTAGCGGGAGGAGGATGGCAAGAGACCCAGTACTTC. This translates into CAWSLAGGGWQETQYF. The V gene is TRBV30, the J gene TRBJ2-5; 11 nucleotides align to TRBD2. In germline, CDR1 is GTSNPN, CDR2 SVGIG (reference sequence). J was trimmed by 2 bases and V by 5 bases; bases with no gene match: 10. The CDR3 is 16 amino acids.

This clone occurred many times. This chain uses TRBV7-2 with TRBJ2-7, with 7 positions matching TRBD2. Germline lookup yields CDR1 SGHTA and CDR2 FQGNSA. With V trimmed by 6 bases and J by 3 bases, 8 bases remained unmatched. The CDR3 runs to 14 residues. CDR3 DNA sequence: TGTGCCAGCAGATCCACCGGGACTATCTACGAGCAGTACTTC. It yields the protein CASRSTGTIYEQYF.

V gene TRBV10-3 combines with J gene TRBJ2-7; possible D gene TRBD2, 5 bases. The length of the CDR3 is 13 residues. V was cut by 3 bases and J by 2 bases, with 8 bases left in between. The germline V gene encodes CDR1 ENHRY and CDR2 SYGVKD. The CDR3 spells CAISDPAAYEQYV. The CDR3 coding sequence is TGTGCCATCAGTGACCCAGCGGCCTACGAGCAGTACGTC.

Ten or more counts support this clone. CDR3 region: CASRTSGGARETQYF. The CDR3 DNA follows: TGTGCCAGCCGAACTAGCGGGGGGGCCAGAGAGACCCAGTACTTC. This chain connects TRBV6-1 to TRBJ2-5; 13 bases are a match to TRBD2. V trimming: 8 bases; J trimming: 4 bases; junction bases outside the gene matches: 7. The CDR3 covers 15 residues. Germline V CDR1 and CDR2: MNHNS, SASEGT.

This clone has a handful of counts. V is TRBV6-1 and J is TRBJ1-2; weak D call: TRBD1 (5 bases). The germline CDR1 and CDR2 sequences are MNHNS and SASEGT. The V end was cut by 7 bases, the J end by 8 bases, with 17 bases between. The CDR3 sequence is 13 residues long. CDR3 nucleotides: TGTGCCAGCACCGAGACGGCAGGGTTAGGCTACACCTTC. Translation gives CASTETAGLGYTF.

This clone occurred a few times. J is TRBJ1-1 and V is TRBV10-3; tentatively, D is TRBD1 (5 bases). The V gene lost 4 bases and the J gene lost 1 base, with 7 bases spanning the gap. CDR3 length: 13 amino acids. CDR1 is ENHRY and CDR2 is SYGVKD in the germline V gene. CDR3 residues: CAISGGTNTEAFF. The CDR3 DNA reads as TGTGCCATCAGTGGGGGGACGAACACTGAAGCTTTCTTT.

The J gene is TRBJ2-7, the V gene TRBV6-4; the D gene is possibly TRBD2 (5 bases). Germline CDR1 reads MRHNA; CDR2 reads SNTAGT. The CDR3 is 13 residues long. V was cut by 7 bases and J by 3 bases, with 13 bases left in between. The CDR3 DNA sequence: TGTGCCAGCACTAGACTAACGCTCTACGAGCAGTACGTC. Translating gives CASTRLTLYEQYV.

This clone was counted ten times or more. The chain combines TRBV23-1 with TRBJ2-1, with TRBD2 as a possible D gene (6 bases). TRBV23-1 is labeled an ORF, and its function is uncertain. V lost 3 bases and J 2 bases, leaving 11 bases between the germline ends. The CDR3 contains 15 residues. CDR3 DNA: TGCGCCAGCAGTCACGGGGGAGACACCTACAATGAGCAGTTCTTC. This codes for CASSHGGDTYNEQFF.

The V and J genes are TRBV11-3 and TRBJ2-1; possibly TRBD1 or TRBD2 for D (5 bases each). The CDR3 is 15 amino acids. V lost 0 bases and J 6 bases, leaving 12 bases between the germline ends. In germline, CDR1 is SGHNT, CDR2 YENEEA. DNA for the CDR3: TGTGCCAGCAGCTTAGATCGGGGCCAATTCAATGAGCAGTTCTTC. Protein: CASSLDRGQFNEQFF.

This clone was counted only a few times. The chain uses TRBV7-2 and TRBJ1-2, with D possibly being TRBD1 (5 bases). Per the germline V gene, CDR1 is SGHTA and CDR2 is FQGNSA. V dropped 4 bases and J dropped 8 bases, with 14 bases sitting between them. The CDR3 is made up of 13 amino acids. The CDR3 region has the DNA TGTGCCAGCAGCTCCCCGAGTGGGGGAGGCTACACCTTC. Translated, it gives CASSSPSGGGYTF.

The chain employs TRBV18 and TRBJ2-7; D gene ambiguous. The CDR3 consists of 14 residues. The V gene lost 0 bases and the J gene lost 1 base, with 7 bases spanning the gap. Germline V gene data show CDR1 as KGHSH and CDR2 as LQKENI. The CDR3 bases are TGTGCCAGCTCACCACCGGCAGCTTCCTACGAGCAGTACTTC. This encodes CASSPPAASYEQYF.